Listed here is a single T cell receptor beta chain. V was shortened by 2 bases and J by 7 bases, with 5 bases between the two germline ends. Germline assignment: CDR1 DFQATT and CDR2 SNEGSKA (reference sequence). This CDR3 has 11 amino acids. The data are from a study of T cell responses to AZD1222 COVID-19 vaccine. Sequenced by immunoSEQ multiplex PCR; TCRdb stores in-frame clones only, minus some. The repertoire includes 100,000 to 150,000 clones, over 75% of them detected once, and 6% to 7.5% sits in the top ten. The sample in question was peripheral blood, obtained on day 0 of AZD1222 vaccination. The TCR sequence derives from an adult in good health. The chain has TRBV20-1 and TRBJ2-2; D is ambiguous. CDR3 nucleotide sequence: TGCAGTGCTAGAAAGGGCGGGGAGCTGTTTTTT. Protein sequence: CSARKGGELFF.